Shown below are 26 T cell receptor beta chains from a single sample sequenced in a study of shared clonotypes between healthy human individuals. Clones were read by immunoSEQ multiplex PCR, and TCRdb kept only the in-frame ones, dropping some. The data show about 2.3 million clones, about 92% seen once. The material sequenced was naive CD4+ T cells from PBMCs. Subset described: CD45RA+ positively selected. The receptor source for this set is a man aged 18 to 29 in good health. Some clones in this sample may be carry-over from other donors' samples.

The rearrangement uses TRBV7-9 and TRBJ1-5; D ambiguous. This CDR3 contains 16 residues. Germline V gene data show CDR1 as SEHNR and CDR2 as FQNEAQ (reference sequence). Trimming shortened V by 1 base and J by 2 bases, and 12 bases separated the two germline ends. CDR3 in amino acids: CASSLGFTTGNQPQHF. As DNA, the CDR3 is TGTGCCAGCAGCTTAGGGTTCACAACCGGCAATCAGCCCCAGCATTTT.

The chain recombines TRBV30 with TRBJ1-1; 8 nucleotides match TRBD1. The CDR3 spans 15 residues. V shed 3 bases and J 5 bases; nucleotides not matched to a gene: 11. Germline values: CDR1 GTSNPN, CDR2 SVGIG (reference sequence). This CDR3 is CAWRVQGVGWTEAFF. Here the CDR3 DNA reads TGTGCCTGGAGGGTACAGGGGGTTGGTTGGACTGAAGCTTTCTTT.

The chain links TRBV7-2 to TRBJ1-1, with D unresolved. CDR1 and CDR2 from the germline V gene are SGHTA and FQGNSA. Deletions cut 2 bases from V and 1 base from J, with 8 bases between. There are 14 residues in the CDR3. CDR3 sequence (DNA): TGTGCCAGCAGCTTAACCCCCAGGAACACTGAAGCTTTCTTT. Translation gives CASSLTPRNTEAFF.

The chain recombines TRBV2 with TRBJ2-3, with a tentative D call TRBD2 (6 bases). The CDR3 loop spans 14 amino acids. V was trimmed by 7 bases and J by 2 bases, leaving 13 bases between them. Germline assignment: CDR1 SNHLY and CDR2 FYNNEI. The CDR3 bases are TGTGCCAGCATTCGGGGGTCTAACACAGATACGCAGTATTTT. Its protein is CASIRGSNTDTQYF. Variable domain in full (rest from reference TRBV2 and TRBJ2-3): EPEVTQTPSHQVTQMGQEVILRCVPISNHLYFYWYRQILGQKVEFLVSFYNNEISEKSEIFDDQFSVERPDGSNFTLKIRSTKLEDSAMYFCASIRGSNTDTQYFGPGTRLTVL.

A remark on this clone: This sample also contains other DNA sequences that code for the same CDR3. The chain joins TRBV10-3 to TRBJ1-2, with TRBD1 matching over 7 bases. The CDR3 sequence is 12 residues long. Germline CDR1 reads ENHRY; CDR2 reads SYGVKD. Trimming took 4 bases from V and 6 from J; bases not matched to a gene: 2. The CDR3 reads CAISGTGDGYTF. The DNA for the CDR3 is TGTGCCATCAGTGGAACAGGGGATGGCTACACCTTC.

This clone occurred once. The chain uses TRBV28 and TRBJ2-3; D not certain. V was clipped by 2 bases and J by 3 bases, with 9 bases between them. The CDR3 has 14 residues. Germline lookup yields CDR1 MDHEN and CDR2 SYDVKM. DNA of the CDR3: TGTGCCAGCAGTTTAAAGTTGGTGACAGATACGCAGTATTTT. It codes for CASSLKLVTDTQYF.

The rearrangement joins TRBV28 to TRBJ1-2, with TRBD1 matching 7 bases. This CDR3 has 11 residues. Looked up from germline, CDR1 is MDHEN and CDR2 is SYDVKM. After removal of 9 bases from V and 5 bases from J, the junction contained 3 bases not matched to a gene. DNA for the CDR3: TGTGCCAGTGCGACAGGGTATGGCTACACCTTC. Its translation is CASATGYGYTF.

The chain links TRBV28 to TRBJ2-2; D not resolved. The CDR3 is 11 amino acids. Trimming removed 8 bases at V and 7 bases at J, with 8 bases between. Germline V gene lookup returns CDR1 MDHEN and CDR2 SYDVKM. CDR3 coding DNA: TGTGCCAGCGATGGGAACGGGGAGCTGTTTTTT. This gives the protein CASDGNGELFF.

CDR3 residues: CASSQGGFANYGYTF. CDR3 sequence (DNA): TGCGCCAGCAGCCAAGGGGGGTTTGCGAACTATGGCTACACCTTC. V usage is TRBV4-1 and J usage is TRBJ1-2; tentatively, D is TRBD1 (5 bases). Germline CDR1 reads MGHRA; CDR2 reads YSYEKL. Trimming removed 1 base at V and 2 bases at J, with 11 bases between. This CDR3 is 15 amino acids long.

The chain joins TRBV9 to TRBJ2-3; TRBD2 agrees at 8 bases. Looked up from germline, CDR1 is SGDLS and CDR2 is YYNGEE. The V gene end was trimmed by 0 bases and the J gene end by 0 bases; junction bases not matched to a gene: 6. The CDR3 loop spans 17 amino acids. The CDR3, as DNA: TGTGCCAGCAGCGTAGGAGTCTCGGGGGGGAGCACAGATACGCAGTATTTT. Protein: CASSVGVSGGSTDTQYF.

The V call is TRBV5-1, the J call TRBJ1-2; D not certain. The CDR3 runs 15 residues. Germline V gene sequence: CDR1 SGHRS, CDR2 YFSETQ. Trimming stripped 4 bases from V and 1 base from J, with 14 bases between. The CDR3 sequence is CASSVGGPSNYGYTF. The CDR3 DNA is TGCGCCAGCAGCGTCGGCGGCCCCAGTAACTATGGCTACACCTTC.

The genes are TRBV7-9 and TRBJ2-3, with 11 bases fitting TRBD2. With 5 bases clipped from V and 4 bases from J, the junction kept 8 bases outside the gene matches. Germline loops: CDR1 SEHNR, CDR2 FQNEAQ (reference sequence). The CDR3 covers 16 residues. The CDR3 protein is CASSPGPSGRSDTQYF. For the CDR3, the DNA is TGTGCCAGCAGCCCCGGGCCTAGCGGGAGGTCAGATACGCAGTATTTT. The whole variable domain, filled in from reference TRBV7-9 and TRBJ2-3, reads DTGVSQNPRHKITKRGQNVTFRCDPISEHNRLYWYRQTLGQGPEFLTYFQNEAQLEKSRLLSDRFSAERPKGSFSTLEIQRTEQGDSAMYLCASSPGPSGRSDTQYFGPGTRLTVL.

This chain's CDR3 is CASSSGLAGFNEQFF. The CDR3, as DNA: TGTGCCAGCAGCTCTGGACTAGCGGGATTCAATGAGCAGTTCTTC. The rearrangement uses TRBV11-2 and TRBJ2-1; 12 bases match TRBD2. The germline CDR1 and CDR2 sequences are SGHAT and FQNNGV. Trimming cost V 4 bases and J 6 bases; bases outside gene matches: 4. This CDR3 contains 15 residues.

To note about this clone: This sample also contains other DNA sequences that code for the same CDR3. The rearrangement joins TRBV10-3 to TRBJ2-5; a weak D match, TRBD2 (6 bases). Trimming stripped 8 bases from V and 2 bases from J, with 12 bases between. Germline V gives CDR1 ENHRY, CDR2 SYGVKD. The CDR3 spans 13 residues. The CDR3 is CAISGGGQETQYF. The CDR3 DNA is TGTGCCATCTCCGGGGGAGGTCAAGAGACCCAGTACTTC.

This chain links TRBV4-2 with TRBJ2-3; D may be TRBD2 (6 bases). The CDR3 sequence is 16 residues long. V lost 2 bases and J lost 2, with 14 bases in between. Germline V gene lookup returns CDR1 LGHNA and CDR2 YNFKEQ. The CDR3 coding sequence is TGTGCCAGCAGCCAAACGGGGGTGGTCGCCACAGATACGCAGTATTTT. Residues: CASSQTGVVATDTQYF.

On this clone: This sample includes further DNA sequences coding for the same CDR3. CDR3 bases: TGTGCCAGCAGCTTAGCCCTAGCGGGAGGTACAGATACGCAGTATTTT. As protein: CASSLALAGGTDTQYF. J is TRBJ2-3 and V is TRBV7-2; TRBD2 matches at 11 bases. In germline, CDR1 is SGHTA, CDR2 FQGNSA. The CDR3 is made up of 16 amino acids. V trimming: 0 bases; J trimming: 3 bases; junction bases outside the gene matches: 2.

This clone was found once. This chain links TRBV4-1 with TRBJ1-4; 7 bases map to TRBD1. This CDR3 is 14 amino acids long. Looked up from germline, CDR1 is MGHRA and CDR2 is YSYEKL. V lost 7 bases to trimming and J lost 4 bases; unmatched junction nucleotides: 6. This CDR3 reads CASTKTGNNEKLFF. In nucleotides, the CDR3 is TGCGCCAGCACCAAGACAGGGAATAATGAAAAACTGTTTTTT.

The chain links TRBV19 to TRBJ1-1; 8 nucleotides match TRBD1. CDR1 and CDR2 (germline): LNHDA, SQIVND (reference sequence). There are 15 residues in the CDR3. Trimming removed 7 bases from V and 2 bases from J; junction bases left unmatched: 9. The CDR3 DNA is TGTGCCAGTACCACCCCTGGGACAGGCAACACTGAAGCTTTCTTT. This translates into CASTTPGTGNTEAFF.

The V call is TRBV5-1, the J call TRBJ1-5; D is undetermined. The V gene's germline CDR1 is SGHRS and CDR2 YFSETQ. This CDR3 region has 17 residues. Trimming removed 2 bases at V and 4 bases at J, with 19 bases between. CDR3: CASSFELLGLGNQPQHF. Written as DNA, the CDR3 is TGCGCCAGCAGCTTCGAACTACTGGGCCTAGGAAATCAGCCCCAGCATTTT. The complete variable domain, with remaining parts taken from reference TRBV5-1 and TRBJ1-5, reads KAGVTQTPRYLIKTRGQQVTLSCSPISGHRSVSWYQQTPGQGLQFLFEYFSETQRNKGNFPGRFSGRQFSNSRSEMNVSTLELGDSALYLCASSFELLGLGNQPQHFGDGTRLSIL.

The chain has TRBV28 and TRBJ2-5; unclear D gene. Germline V gene sequence: CDR1 MDHEN, CDR2 SYDVKM. The CDR3 extends over 14 amino acids. Trimming left V 3 bases short and J 1 base short, with 9 bases between. The CDR3 DNA follows: TGTGCCAGCAGTTTTCGGCAGGTCCAAGAGACCCAGTACTTC. Translation: CASSFRQVQETQYF.

In this sample, this clone turned up a few times. Other DNA variants within this sample encode the same CDR3. The chain combines TRBV2 with TRBJ1-2; no definite D call. V lost 5 bases, J lost 4 bases, and 8 bases lay in between. This CDR3 is 12 amino acids long. The germline gives CDR1 SNHLY, CDR2 FYNNEI. In DNA, the CDR3 is TGTGCCAGCAGTTCGGGCCCCTATGGCTACACCTTC. This encodes CASSSGPYGYTF.

The rearrangement uses TRBV5-4 and TRBJ2-7; D is possibly TRBD1 (6 bases). V gave up 5 bases and J gave up 3 bases, with 9 bases separating them. The length of the CDR3 is 12 residues. CDR1 is SGHNT, CDR2 YYREEE, per germline (reference sequence). The CDR3 sequence: CASRKDSYEQYF. The DNA for the CDR3 is TGTGCCAGCAGGAAGGACAGCTACGAGCAGTACTTC.

The genes are TRBV7-2 and TRBJ2-4; 10 bases are a match to TRBD1. CDR1 SGHTA and CDR2 FQGNSA come from the germline V gene. V shed 5 bases, J shed 9 bases, and the junction held 4 bases outside the gene matches. The CDR3 consists of 13 residues. In DNA form, the CDR3 reads TGTGCCAGCAGCATGGACAGGGGGGGCATTCAGTACTTC. The encoded protein is CASSMDRGGIQYF.

The V and J genes are TRBV5-6 and TRBJ1-2; 10 positions match TRBD1. V was clipped by 2 bases and J by 7 bases; unmatched bases: 8. There are 15 residues in the CDR3. CDR1 is SGHDT, CDR2 YYEEEE, per germline. The CDR3, as DNA: TGTGCCAGCAGCTTAGGACCCGGACAGGGGGTTGGCTACACCTTC. It yields the protein CASSLGPGQGVGYTF.

The chain has TRBV27 and TRBJ1-2; 11 nucleotides line up with TRBD1. This CDR3 has 14 amino acids. V shed 6 bases and J 8 bases; nucleotides not matched to a gene: 8. Germline CDR1 is MNHEY and CDR2 is SMNVEV (reference sequence). CDR3 coding DNA: TGTGCCAGCAGGCCTCGGGGACAGGGGGACGGCTACACCTTC. Translated: CASRPRGQGDGYTF.

J is TRBJ2-5 and V is TRBV28, with no clear D. V was shortened by 2 bases and J by 1 base, with 8 bases between the two germline ends. The CDR3 runs to 14 residues. Per the germline V gene, CDR1 is MDHEN and CDR2 is SYDVKM. Written as DNA, the CDR3 is TGTGCCAGCAGTTTAGGGCCCAGCCAAGAGACCCAGTACTTC. Amino acids: CASSLGPSQETQYF. Filled out from reference TRBV28 and TRBJ2-5, the complete variable domain reads DVKVTQSSRYLVKRTGEKVFLECVQDMDHENMFWYRQDPGLGLRLIYFSYDVKMKEKGDIPEGYSVSREKKERFSLILESASTNQTSMYLCASSLGPSQETQYFGPGTRLLVL.